The present TCR beta chain was sequenced within a study of blood T cells in healthy people across ages. The V and J ends lost 5 bases and 6 bases respectively, with 19 bases between them. Germline CDR1 is MNHEY and CDR2 is SMNVEV (reference sequence). There are 15 residues in the CDR3. PCR was performed a second time for about 6 to 12 cycles using a sample-barcoded 5' primer and a J-beta primer mix. TCRdb fed the 5' RACE reads into MiXCR, producing one record per CDR3 protein. Here the sample spans some 930,000 distinct CDR3 sequences, 29% being singletons. These data were also filed under a second study, of T cells of mothers and their children.

This receptor was taken from a woman aged 40-49 years in good health. The V gene is TRBV27, the J gene TRBJ1-2; D remains ambiguous. Sequencing was done on a sample of blood. The DNA of the CDR3 is TGTGCCAGCAGTCCTCGGGATCCTGCTTGGGATGGCTACACCTTC. Its protein is CASSPRDPAWDGYTF.